This entry describes one T cell receptor (beta chain). This sample stems from a study of blood T cell repertoires in COVID-19. Study-wide background: Samples of COVID-19 (acute and convalescent) were obtained from the United States, Italy and Spain. T cells, B-cell-depleted T cells, or PBMCs supplied cDNA or gDNA.

Original handling: Reference gene primer amplification gave nucleated cell count estimates. The protocol was immunoSEQ multiplex PCR, while the TCRdb copy is restricted to in-frame clones and leaves out a portion. The V and J calls and clone size were taken over from that table, and D and trimming were inferred from the DNA. This table holds 55,000 to 65,000 clones, roughly 85% found once. The CDR3 has 20 amino acids. V shed 5 bases, J shed 5 bases, and the junction held 23 bases outside the gene matches. CDR1 and CDR2 (germline): KGHDR, SFDVKD. Sample: peripheral blood. This clonotype was sampled from a man aged 55-75 years with acute or convalescent COVID-19. The V and J genes are TRBV24-1 and TRBJ2-1; 7 positions match TRBD1. CDR3: CATSGLDRQGVWGTDNEQFF. The CDR3 region has the DNA TGTGCCACCAGTGGACTCGACAGACAGGGCGTATGGGGAACCGACAATGAGCAGTTCTTC.